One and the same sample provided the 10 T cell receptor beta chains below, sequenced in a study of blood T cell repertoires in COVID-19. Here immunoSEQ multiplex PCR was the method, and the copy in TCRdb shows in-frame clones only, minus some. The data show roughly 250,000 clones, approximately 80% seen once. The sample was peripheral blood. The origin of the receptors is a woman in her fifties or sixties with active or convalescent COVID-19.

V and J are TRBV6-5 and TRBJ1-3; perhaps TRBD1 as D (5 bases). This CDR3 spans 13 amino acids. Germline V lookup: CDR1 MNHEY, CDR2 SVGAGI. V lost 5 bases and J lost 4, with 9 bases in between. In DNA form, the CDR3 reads TGTGCCAGCAGTAAGGCAGGGGGAAACACCATATATTTT. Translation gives CASSKAGGNTIYF.

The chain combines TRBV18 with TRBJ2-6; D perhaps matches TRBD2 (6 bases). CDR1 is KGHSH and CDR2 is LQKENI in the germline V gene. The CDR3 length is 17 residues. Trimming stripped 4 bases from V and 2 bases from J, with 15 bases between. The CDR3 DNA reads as TGTGCCAGCTCACTATCCCCGGGGACTGCTGGGGCCAACGTCCTGACTTTC. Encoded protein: CASSLSPGTAGANVLTF.

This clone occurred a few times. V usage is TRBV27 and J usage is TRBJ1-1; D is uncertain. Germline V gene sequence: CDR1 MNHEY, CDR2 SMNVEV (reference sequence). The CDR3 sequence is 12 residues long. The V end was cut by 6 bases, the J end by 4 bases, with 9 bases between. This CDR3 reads CASRGAGTEAFF. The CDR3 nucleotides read TGTGCCAGCAGAGGAGCGGGCACTGAAGCTTTCTTT.

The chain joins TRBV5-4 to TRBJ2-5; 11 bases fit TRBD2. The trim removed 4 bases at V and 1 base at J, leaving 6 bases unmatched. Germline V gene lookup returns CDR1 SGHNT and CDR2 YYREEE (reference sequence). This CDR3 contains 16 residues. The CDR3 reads CASSVPSGGTQETQYF. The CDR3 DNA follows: TGTGCCAGCAGCGTGCCTAGCGGGGGGACCCAAGAGACCCAGTACTTC. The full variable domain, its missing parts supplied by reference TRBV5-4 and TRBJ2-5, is ETGVTQSPTHLIKTRGQQVTLRCSSQSGHNTVSWYQQALGQGPQFIFQYYREEENGRGNFPPRFSGLQFPNYSSELNVNALELDDSALYLCASSVPSGGTQETQYFGPGTRLLVL.

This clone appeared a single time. The DNA of the CDR3 is TGTGCCAGCAGCTTACCGGGAGGAACTAATGAAAAACTGTTTTTT. This codes for CASSLPGGTNEKLFF. The chain has TRBV7-9 and TRBJ1-4; D gene uncertain. Germline V gene lookup returns CDR1 SEHNR and CDR2 FQNEAQ (reference sequence). The CDR3 loop spans 15 amino acids. Trimming cost V 2 bases and J 1 base, with 8 bases left between them.

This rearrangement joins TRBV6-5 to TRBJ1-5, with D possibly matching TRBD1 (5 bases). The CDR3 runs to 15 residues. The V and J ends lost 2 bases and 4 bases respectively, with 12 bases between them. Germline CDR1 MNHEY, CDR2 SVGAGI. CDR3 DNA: TGTGCCAGCAGTTACGCACAGGTGAATAATCAGCCCCAGCATTTT. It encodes CASSYAQVNNQPQHF.

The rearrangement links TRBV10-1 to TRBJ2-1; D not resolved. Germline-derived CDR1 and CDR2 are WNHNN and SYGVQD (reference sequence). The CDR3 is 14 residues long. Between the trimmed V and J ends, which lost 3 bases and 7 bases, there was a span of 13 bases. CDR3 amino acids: CASSEDSRRNEQFF. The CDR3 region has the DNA TGCGCCAGCAGTGAAGACTCGCGGAGAAATGAGCAGTTCTTC.

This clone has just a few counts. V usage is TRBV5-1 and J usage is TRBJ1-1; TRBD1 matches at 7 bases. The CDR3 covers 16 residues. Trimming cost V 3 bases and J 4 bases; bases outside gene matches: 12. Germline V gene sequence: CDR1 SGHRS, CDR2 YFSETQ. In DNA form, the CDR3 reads TGCGCCAGCAGCTCGCAAGGACCAGGGGGACGCACTGAAGCTTTCTTT. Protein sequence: CASSSQGPGGRTEAFF.

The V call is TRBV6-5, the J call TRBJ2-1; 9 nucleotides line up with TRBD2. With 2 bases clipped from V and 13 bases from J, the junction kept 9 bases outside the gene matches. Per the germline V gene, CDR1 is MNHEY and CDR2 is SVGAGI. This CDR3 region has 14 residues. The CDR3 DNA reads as TGTGCCAGCAGTTACGTGGGGCTAGCGGGGAAACAGTTCTTC. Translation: CASSYVGLAGKQFF.

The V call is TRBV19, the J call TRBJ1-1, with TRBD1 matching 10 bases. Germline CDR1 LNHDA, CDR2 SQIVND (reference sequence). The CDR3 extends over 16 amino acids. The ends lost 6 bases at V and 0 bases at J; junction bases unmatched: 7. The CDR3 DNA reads TGTGCCAGTAGCCTTGACAGGGGGCTGGTGAACACTGAAGCTTTCTTT. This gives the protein CASSLDRGLVNTEAFF.